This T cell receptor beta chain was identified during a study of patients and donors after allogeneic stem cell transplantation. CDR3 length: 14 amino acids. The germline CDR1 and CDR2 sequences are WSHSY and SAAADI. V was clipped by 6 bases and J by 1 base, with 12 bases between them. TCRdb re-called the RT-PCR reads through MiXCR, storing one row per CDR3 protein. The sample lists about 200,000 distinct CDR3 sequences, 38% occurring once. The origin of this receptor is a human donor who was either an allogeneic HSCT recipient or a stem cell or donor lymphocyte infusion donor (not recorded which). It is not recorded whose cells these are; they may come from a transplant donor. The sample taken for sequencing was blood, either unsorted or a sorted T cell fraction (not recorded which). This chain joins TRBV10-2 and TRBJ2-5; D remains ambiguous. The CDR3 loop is CASSSSQFQETQYF. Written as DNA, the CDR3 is TGCGCCAGCAGCTCAAGTCAGTTCCAAGAGACCCAGTACTTC.